This T cell receptor (beta chain) was captured in a study of cytomegalovirus exposure and HLA in healthy donors. Study-wide results and caveats: Several of the most significant clusters were apparently associated with common viral pathogens in a later analysis.

Trimming took 4 bases from V and 0 from J, leaving 11 bases between them. Germline V gene lookup returns CDR1 SGHNT and CDR2 YENEEA. The CDR3 contains 15 residues. 60 Vbeta and 13 Jbeta primers were used in PCR. Produced via immunoSEQ multiplex PCR; TCRdb's table is partial and in-frame only. The sample holds about 97,000 clones; approximately 9% are singletons and the top ten take approximately 5.1%. Concerning this clone: What it recognizes is unknown.

This receptor was identified in a man in his forties or fifties in good health and CMV-seropositive. The source material was PBMCs. This chain links TRBV11-3 with TRBJ2-3; the D gene is possibly TRBD2 (5 bases). The CDR3 spells CASSSGLTSTDTQYF. DNA of the CDR3: TGTGCCAGCAGCTCCGGACTCACTAGCACAGATACGCAGTATTTT.